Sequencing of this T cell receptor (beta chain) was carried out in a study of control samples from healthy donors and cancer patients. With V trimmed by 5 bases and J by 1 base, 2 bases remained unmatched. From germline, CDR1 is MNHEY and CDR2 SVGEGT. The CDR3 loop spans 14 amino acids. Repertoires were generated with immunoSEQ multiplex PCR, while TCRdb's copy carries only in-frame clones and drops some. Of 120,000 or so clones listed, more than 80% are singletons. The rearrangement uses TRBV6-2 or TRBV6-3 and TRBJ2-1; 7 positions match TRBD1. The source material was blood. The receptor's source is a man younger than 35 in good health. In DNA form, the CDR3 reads TGTGCCAGCAGTAACAGGGGATCCTACAATGAGCAGTTCTTC. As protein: CASSNRGSYNEQFF.